These 13 T cell receptor beta chains originate from one sample sequenced in a study of blood T cell repertoires in COVID-19. Sequencing was performed with immunoSEQ multiplex PCR; in TCRdb, only in-frame clones are kept and a portion is missing. The sample records fewer than 80,000 clones, 79% being singletons. Sequenced input: peripheral blood. The receptors here all came from an elderly woman with active or convalescent COVID-19.

V and J are TRBV10-2 and TRBJ1-6; 9 nucleotides align to TRBD1. CDR1 WSHSY and CDR2 SAAADI come from the germline V gene. This CDR3 is built from 13 residues. V trimming: 7 bases; J trimming: 6 bases; junction bases outside the gene matches: 1. The chain's CDR3 is CASKTGGNSPLHF. The CDR3 nucleotides read TGCGCCAGCAAGACAGGGGGTAATTCACCCCTCCACTTT.

In this sample, this clone turned up a few times. The J gene is TRBJ1-6, the V gene TRBV6-6, with D maybe TRBD1 (6 bases). Germline CDR1 is MNHNY and CDR2 is SVGAGI (reference sequence). The CDR3 loop spans 16 amino acids. The V and J ends lost 6 bases and 8 bases respectively, with 20 bases between them. The CDR3 here is CASRKTTGLTYSPLHF. The CDR3 DNA reads as TGTGCCAGCAGGAAAACCACAGGGCTTACTTATTCACCCCTCCACTTT.

V usage is TRBV7-9 and J usage is TRBJ2-7; the match to TRBD2 covers 7 bases. J was trimmed by 4 bases and V by 5 bases; bases with no gene match: 17. This CDR3 has 17 amino acids. CDR1 and CDR2 (germline): SEHNR, FQNEAQ (reference sequence). The CDR3 DNA reads as TGTGCCAGCAGCAACAAACCGGGACCACCGGGGGGATACGAGCAGTACTTC. This gives the protein CASSNKPGPPGGYEQYF.

The rearrangement joins TRBV2 to TRBJ1-5, with a weak D call TRBD1 (5 bases). Between the trimmed V and J ends, which lost 6 bases and 4 bases, there was a span of 13 bases. Germline CDR1 reads SNHLY; CDR2 reads FYNNEI. This CDR3 is 14 amino acids long. The DNA for the CDR3 is TGTGCCAGCAGCGGGGTGGGGGGGAATCAGCCCCAGCATTTT. The encoded protein is CASSGVGGNQPQHF.

This sequence joins TRBV6-2 or TRBV6-3 and TRBJ2-5, with a weak D call TRBD2 (5 bases). V was shortened by 1 base and J by 4 bases, with 10 bases between the two germline ends. CDR1 is MNHEY, CDR2 SVGEGT, per germline. The CDR3 totals 14 residues. CDR3 region: CASSYLAGGETQYF. The CDR3 DNA is TGTGCCAGCAGTTACTTAGCCGGAGGAGAGACCCAGTACTTC.

The chain is built from TRBV6-5 and TRBJ2-7; TRBD2 is a possible D gene (6 bases). This CDR3 region has 12 residues. Trimming took 10 bases from V and 4 from J, leaving 14 bases between them. Per the germline V gene, CDR1 is MNHEY and CDR2 is SVGAGI. The DNA for the CDR3 is TGTGCCACCTCCTGGGAGGTTTACGAGCAGTACTTC. Protein product: CATSWEVYEQYF.

This clone showed up just a few times. J is TRBJ2-7 and V is TRBV30; D possibly uses TRBD1 or TRBD2 (6 bases each). CDR1 and CDR2 from the germline V gene are GTSNPN and SVGIG (reference sequence). Trimming removed 5 bases from V and 2 bases from J, with 10 bases in between. This CDR3 region has 12 residues. CDR3 sequence reads: CAWAGHPYEQYF. The CDR3 DNA sequence: TGTGCCTGGGCGGGACACCCCTACGAGCAGTACTTC.

In its sample, this clone was seen once. CDR3 bases: TGTGCCAGCAGTTCCTTCCTCACAGGCGAGCAGTACTTC. Amino acids: CASSSFLTGEQYF. This rearrangement joins TRBV6-2 or TRBV6-3 to TRBJ2-7; tentative D call: TRBD1 (5 bases). Germline CDR1 MNHEY, CDR2 SVGEGT. CDR3 length equals 13 residues. With 4 bases removed from V and 6 bases from J, the gap between germline ends came to 13 bases.

The rearrangement links TRBV11-2 to TRBJ2-7; possibly TRBD1 for D (5 bases). The CDR3 has 14 residues. Looked up from germline, CDR1 is SGHAT and CDR2 is FQNNGV. With 4 bases removed from V and 2 bases from J, the gap between germline ends came to 12 bases. This CDR3 reads CASSSRVQPYEQYF. DNA for the CDR3: TGTGCCAGCAGCTCCAGGGTCCAACCCTACGAGCAGTACTTC.

The chain joins TRBV7-2 to TRBJ1-2, with D unclear. Germline values: CDR1 SGHTA, CDR2 FQGNSA. The CDR3 has 14 residues. V was pared by 0 bases and J by 6 bases, with 11 bases between. In DNA form, the CDR3 reads TGTGCCAGCAGCTTAGCGAGGGTTGAAGATGGCTACACCTTC. Its protein product is CASSLARVEDGYTF.

This clone has more than one count but fewer than ten. The V gene is TRBV5-6, the J gene TRBJ2-7, with a weak D call TRBD2 (6 bases). The CDR3 is 14 amino acids. V was clipped by 2 bases and J by 7 bases, with 16 bases between them. The V gene's germline CDR1 is SGHDT and CDR2 YYEEEE. The CDR3 DNA is TGTGCCAGCAGCTTTAGAAGGGACTGGGTTGAGCAGTACTTC. It codes for CASSFRRDWVEQYF.

The chain couples TRBV7-9 to TRBJ1-3; D is undetermined. The CDR3 extends over 15 amino acids. V lost 1 base, J lost 3 bases, and 10 bases lay in between. The germline V gene encodes CDR1 SEHNR and CDR2 FQNEAQ (reference sequence). In DNA form, the CDR3 reads TGTGCCAGCAGCTTAGGCGGGAGCGGTGGAAACACCATATATTTT. Amino acid sequence: CASSLGGSGGNTIYF.

This chain connects TRBV14 to TRBJ1-2; 7 nucleotides line up with TRBD1. This CDR3 is 14 amino acids long. Germline CDR1 reads SGHDN; CDR2 reads FVKESK. The J segment lost 1 base and the V segment lost 5 bases, leaving 4 bases of the junction unmatched. In DNA, the CDR3 is TGTGCCAGCAGCAACTACAGGGGTAACTATGGCTACACCTTC. It is translated as CASSNYRGNYGYTF.